This T cell receptor beta chain originates from a study of T cells in Graves' hyperthyroidism and ophthalmopathy. RNA transcripts provided the source from which TCR beta CDR3 regions were amplified. A first-round RT-PCR of the TCR CDR3 used the HTBI primer set. TCRdb passed the multiplex PCR reads through MiXCR, listing each CDR3 protein once. The repertoire consists of about 380,000 distinct CDR3 sequences, with about 15% occurring once and the leading ten covering approximately 11%. Exclusions: uncontrolled infection, other autoimmune disease, pregnancy, lactation. This clonotype came up many times. This CDR3 contains 15 residues. CDR1 and CDR2 from the germline V gene are SGHRS and YFSETQ. Trimming took 4 bases from V and 0 from J; bases not matched to a gene: 6.

The genes are TRBV5-1 and TRBJ1-1, with 7 nucleotides matching TRBD1. Input material: blood. The receptor was isolated from a woman aged 55-69 years with Graves' hyperthyroidism. The CDR3 reads CASSVGTALNTEAFF. The CDR3 coding sequence is TGCGCCAGCAGCGTCGGGACAGCGTTGAACACTGAAGCTTTCTTT.